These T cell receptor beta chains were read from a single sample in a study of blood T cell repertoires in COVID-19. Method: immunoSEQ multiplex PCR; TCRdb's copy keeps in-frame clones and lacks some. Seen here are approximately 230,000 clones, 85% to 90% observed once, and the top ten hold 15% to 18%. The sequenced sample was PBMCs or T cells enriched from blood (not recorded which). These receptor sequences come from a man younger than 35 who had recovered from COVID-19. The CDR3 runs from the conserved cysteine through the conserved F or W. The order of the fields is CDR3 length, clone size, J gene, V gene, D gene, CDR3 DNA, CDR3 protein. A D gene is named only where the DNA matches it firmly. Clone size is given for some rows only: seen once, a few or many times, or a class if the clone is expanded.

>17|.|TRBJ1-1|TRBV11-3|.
TGTGCCAGCAGCTTAGTCGGGGGTTGGGCCCTGAACACTGAAGCTTTCTTT
CASSLVGGWALNTEAFF
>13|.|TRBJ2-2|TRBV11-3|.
TGTGCCAGCAGCTTCGGGGGCACCGGGGAGCTGTTTTTT
CASSFGGTGELFF
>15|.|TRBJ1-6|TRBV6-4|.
TGTGCCAGCAGTGAGGGAGGGGATGGTAATTCACCCCTCCACTTT
CASSEGGDGNSPLHF
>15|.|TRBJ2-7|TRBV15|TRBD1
TGTGCCACCAGCAGAGGGGACAGGGGGTCATCCGAGCAGTACTTC
CATSRGDRGSSEQYF
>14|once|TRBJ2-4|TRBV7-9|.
TGTGCCAGCAGCTTATATCAGTCTGGGCAGCTTCAGTACTTC
CASSLYQSGQLQYF
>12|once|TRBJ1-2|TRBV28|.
TGTGCCAGCAGTTTCCAATACTATGGCTACACCTTC
CASSFQYYGYTF
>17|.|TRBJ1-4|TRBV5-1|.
TGCGCCAGCAGCCCCCGCTTTGGGGAGGTGGGGAATGAAAAACTGTTTTTT
CASSPRFGEVGNEKLFF
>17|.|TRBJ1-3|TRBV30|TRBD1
TGTGCCTGGAGTAACCGGGACAGGGTTCGCACTGGAAACACCATATATTTT
CAWSNRDRVRTGNTIYF
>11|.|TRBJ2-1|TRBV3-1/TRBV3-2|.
TGTGCCAGCAGCCAAGCCCGGGAGCGGGTCTTC
CASSQARERVF
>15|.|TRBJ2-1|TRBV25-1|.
TGTGCCAGCAGTGACCAGGGTGGTCCCTACAATGAGCAGTTCTTC
CASSDQGGPYNEQFF
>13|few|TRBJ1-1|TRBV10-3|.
TGTGCCATCAGGAGTCCCGTGAACACTGAAGCTTTCTTT
CAIRSPVNTEAFF
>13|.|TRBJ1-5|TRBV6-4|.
TGTGCCAGCTGGGCAGGGTGGAAACAGCCCCAGCATTTT
CASWAGWKQPQHF
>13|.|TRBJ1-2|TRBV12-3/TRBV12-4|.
TGTGCCAGCAGTTTAGGGGCGGGATTTGGCTACACCTTC
CASSLGAGFGYTF
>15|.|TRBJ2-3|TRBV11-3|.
TGTGCCAGCAGCTCGACAGACTTAAGCACAGATACGCAGTATTTT
CASSSTDLSTDTQYF
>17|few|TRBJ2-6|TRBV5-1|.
TGCGCCAGCAGCTTCGGCCAGGTGAGCTCTGGGGCCAACGTCCTGACTTTC
CASSFGQVSSGANVLTF
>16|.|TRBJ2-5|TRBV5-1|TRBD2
TGCGCCAGCAGCCCCTCTAGCGGGGCAGCTGGGGAGACCCAGTACTTC
CASSPSSGAAGETQYF
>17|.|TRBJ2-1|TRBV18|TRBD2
TGTGCCAGCTCATCCGATTTGCTAGCGGGAGTCTACAATGAGCAGTTCTTC
CASSSDLLAGVYNEQFF